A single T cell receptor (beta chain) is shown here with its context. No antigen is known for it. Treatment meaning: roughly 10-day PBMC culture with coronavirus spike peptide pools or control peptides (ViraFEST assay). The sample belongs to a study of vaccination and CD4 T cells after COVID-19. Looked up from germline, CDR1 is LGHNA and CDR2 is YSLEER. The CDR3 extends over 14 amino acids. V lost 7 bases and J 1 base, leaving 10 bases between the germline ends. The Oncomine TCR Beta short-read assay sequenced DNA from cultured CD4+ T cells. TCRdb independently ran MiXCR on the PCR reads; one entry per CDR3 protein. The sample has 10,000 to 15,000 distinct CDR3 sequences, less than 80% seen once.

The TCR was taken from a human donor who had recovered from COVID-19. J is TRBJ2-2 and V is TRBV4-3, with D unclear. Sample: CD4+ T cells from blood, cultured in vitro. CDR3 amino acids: CASNLDGNTGELFF. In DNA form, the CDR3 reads TGCGCCAGCAACTTAGACGGGAACACCGGGGAGCTGTTTTTT.